This TCR beta chain was profiled in a study of blood T cell repertoires in COVID-19. The repertoire was sequenced with immunoSEQ multiplex PCR; TCRdb's copy has only in-frame clones and lacks some. The sample has 200,000 to 250,000 clones, 82% seen once. Trimming took 6 bases from V and 1 from J; bases not matched to a gene: 1. CDR3 length: 15 residues. The V gene's germline CDR1 is KGHSH and CDR2 LQKENI. J is TRBJ2-3 and V is TRBV18; the match to TRBD2 covers 13 bases. The clonotype was recovered from an older woman with acute or convalescent COVID-19. The specimen was peripheral blood. The CDR3 is CASSGTSGGTDTQYF. The CDR3 region has the DNA TGTGCCAGCTCCGGGACTAGCGGGGGCACAGATACGCAGTATTTT.